Each of the 6 T cell receptor beta chains below was sequenced from the same sample in a study of CD8+ T cells in alopecia areata. Extraction of RNA preceded its reverse transcription into cDNA, which served as the sequencing template. TCRdb's table, derived via immunoSEQ multiplex PCR, lists solely in-frame clones and lacks some. The table records 150,000 to 200,000 clones, 45% to 60% of them present only once. Sequencing was performed on CD4+ T cells sorted from blood. The receptors originated from a human donor in good health.

This clone was observed a handful of times. The chain carries TRBV29-1 and TRBJ2-1, with a tentative D call TRBD2 (5 bases). Between the trimmed V and J ends, which lost 7 bases and 1 base, there was a span of 8 bases. CDR1 is SQVTM, CDR2 ANQGSEA, per germline. This CDR3 is built from 12 residues. The CDR3 sequence: CSGTSSYNEQFF. The CDR3 DNA reads as TGCAGCGGCACTAGTTCCTACAATGAGCAGTTCTTC.

CDR3 region: CASSPSTGGYTF. The CDR3 nucleotides are TGTGCCAGCTCACCCTCAACGGGCGGCTACACCTTC. The V call is TRBV18, the J call TRBJ1-2; D gene unclear. This CDR3 has 12 amino acids. V was pared by 3 bases and J by 8 bases, with 10 bases between. Germline CDR1 and CDR2: KGHSH and LQKENI.

This clone has just a few counts. The gene calls are TRBV29-1 and TRBJ1-5; the D gene is possibly TRBD1 (6 bases). The V end was cut by 6 bases, the J end by 7 bases, with 19 bases between. Germline V gene lookup returns CDR1 SQVTM and CDR2 ANQGSEA. The CDR3 spans 14 residues. DNA for the CDR3: TGCAGCGTGACAACCACGGGACAACGACAGCCCCAGCATTTT. It translates to CSVTTTGQRQPQHF.

A word on this clone: The sample carries other DNA sequences with the same CDR3. The V and J genes are TRBV4-1 and TRBJ1-5, with 8 bases identical to TRBD1. Trimming at V came to 3 bases and at J to 3 bases, leaving 4 bases not matched to a gene. The CDR3 is 15 residues long. Germline V gives CDR1 MGHRA, CDR2 YSYEKL. CDR3 in DNA: TGCGCCAGCAGCCAGCCGGACAGGGACAATCAGCCCCAGCATTTT. It encodes CASSQPDRDNQPQHF.

This clone has more than one count but fewer than ten. The chain combines TRBV7-3 with TRBJ2-5; TRBD2 matches at 7 bases. This CDR3 has 15 residues. Germline V CDR1 and CDR2: SGHTA, FQGTGA. Germline trimming cut 5 bases from V and 1 base from J; bases unmatched to any gene: 7. In DNA, the CDR3 is TGTGCCAGCAGCCGTACGCGGGAGTTCCAAGAGACCCAGTACTTC. It translates to CASSRTREFQETQYF.

The rearrangement links TRBV7-8 to TRBJ2-1; the match to TRBD1 covers 7 bases. The CDR3 spans 15 residues. CDR1 and CDR2 from the germline V gene are SGHVS and FQNEAQ. Trimming took 4 bases from V and 4 from J; bases not matched to a gene: 7. CDR3 DNA sequence: TGTGCCAGCAGCTACGACAGGGACGCGTACAATGAGCAGTTCTTC. It codes for CASSYDRDAYNEQFF. The full variable domain, completed using reference TRBV7-8 and TRBJ2-1, is GAGVSQSPRYKVAKRGQDVALRCDPISGHVSLFWYQQALGQGPEFLTYFQNEAQLDKSGLPSDRFFAERPEGSVSTLKIQRTQQEDSAVYLCASSYDRDAYNEQFFGPGTRLTVL.